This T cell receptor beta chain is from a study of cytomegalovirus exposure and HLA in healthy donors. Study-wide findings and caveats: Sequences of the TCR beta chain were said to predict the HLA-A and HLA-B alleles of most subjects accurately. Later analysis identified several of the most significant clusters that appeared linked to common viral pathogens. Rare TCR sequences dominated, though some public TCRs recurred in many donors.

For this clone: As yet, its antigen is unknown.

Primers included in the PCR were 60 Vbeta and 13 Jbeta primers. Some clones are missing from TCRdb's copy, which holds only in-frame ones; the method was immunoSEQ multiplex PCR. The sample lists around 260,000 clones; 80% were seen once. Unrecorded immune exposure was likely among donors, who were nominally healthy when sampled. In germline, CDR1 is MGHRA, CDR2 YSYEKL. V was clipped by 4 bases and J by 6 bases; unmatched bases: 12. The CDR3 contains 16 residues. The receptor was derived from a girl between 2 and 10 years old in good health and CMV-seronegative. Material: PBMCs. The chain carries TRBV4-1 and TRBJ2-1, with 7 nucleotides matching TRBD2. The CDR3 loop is CASSRYTSALPNEQFF. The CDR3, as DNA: TGCGCCAGCAGCCGATATACTAGCGCCTTACCCAATGAGCAGTTCTTC.